The TCR beta chain described here comes from a study of T cells in Graves' hyperthyroidism and ophthalmopathy. The CDR3 extends over 15 amino acids. CDR1 WNHNN and CDR2 SYGVQD come from the germline V gene (reference sequence). In this sample, this clonotype turned up a few times. Its target is unknown. The junction departs from the called germline gene at one end, perhaps through a read error. General observations from the study: Ophthalmopathy got predicted by the model a median around six months before its onset.

For Graves' hyperthyroidism to be stable, ophthalmopathy could not progress within 18 months. The source of the PBMCs was 8.5 to 10 ml of fresh peripheral blood. TCR beta CDR3 regions were amplified from RNA. First-round RT-PCR with HTBI primers amplified the TCR CDR3 region. Using its own MiXCR run on the multiplex PCR reads, TCRdb lists one record per CDR3 protein. The sample yields about 560,000 distinct CDR3 sequences, approximately 14% seen once. V usage is TRBV10-1 and J usage is TRBJ2-6; possible D gene TRBD1, 5 bases. What was sequenced was blood. This TCR derives from a woman aged 40 to 50 with Graves' hyperthyroidism. The CDR3 is CASSESRAGANVLTF. CDR3 DNA: TGTGCCAGCAGTGAGTCCAGGGCTGGGGCCAACGTCCTGACTTTC.